What follows are 16 T cell receptor beta chains derived from one specimen sequenced in a study of blood T cell repertoires in COVID-19 (TCRdb year 2020). Library construction relied on the immunoSEQ multiplex PCR assay. TCRdb retrieved this table from immuneACCESS and kept in-frame rearrangements only. Not all clones are present; in checked studies, unresolved V genes account for under half, and no reason is known for the remainder. The table for this sample lists approximately 230,000 clones; 82% of them were counted only once. Together, the top ten hold around 16% of the sample. Sequenced input: PBMCs or T cells enriched from blood (not recorded which). The receptors here all came from a man aged 40-50 years who had recovered from COVID-19.

V usage is TRBV6-5 and J usage is TRBJ2-1, with D unresolved. Per germline, CDR1 MNHEY and CDR2 SVGAGI. CDR3 length equals 14 residues. With 1 base removed from V and 7 bases from J, the gap between germline ends came to 11 bases. The CDR3 protein is CASSYYAEPNEQFF. CDR3 DNA: TGTGCCAGCAGTTACTACGCGGAGCCTAATGAGCAGTTCTTC.

This chain connects TRBV2 to TRBJ2-4; unclear D gene. Germline V gene lookup returns CDR1 SNHLY and CDR2 FYNNEI. The CDR3 runs 13 residues. V lost 6 bases, J lost 9 bases, and 15 bases lay in between. This CDR3 reads CASRETTLGIQYF. The CDR3 nucleotides are TGTGCCAGCAGGGAAACCACGCTCGGCATTCAGTACTTC.

The chain employs TRBV5-1 and TRBJ2-3; 11 bases align to TRBD2. J gave up 0 bases and V 4 bases, and 10 bases lay outside the gene matches. The CDR3 covers 18 residues. Germline V gene lookup returns CDR1 SGHRS and CDR2 YFSETQ. CDR3 nucleotide sequence: TGCGCCAGCAGCCTGACACCGGGACTAGCGGTTAGCACAGATACGCAGTATTTT. It specifies CASSLTPGLAVSTDTQYF.

The CDR3 sequence is CASSQQARDRAYGYTF. CDR3 bases: TGCGCCAGCAGCCAGCAGGCTAGGGACAGGGCCTATGGCTACACCTTC. The rearrangement joins TRBV4-1 to TRBJ1-2; TRBD1 aligns across 9 bases. This CDR3 has 16 amino acids. V lost 3 bases to trimming and J lost 4 bases; unmatched junction nucleotides: 9. The germline V gene encodes CDR1 MGHRA and CDR2 YSYEKL.

The J gene is TRBJ1-2, the V gene TRBV6-5, with TRBD1 identical over 10 bases. With 2 bases clipped from V and 8 bases from J, the junction kept 8 bases outside the gene matches. CDR1 is MNHEY and CDR2 is SVGAGI in the germline V gene. The CDR3 consists of 15 residues. The CDR3 loop is CASSYAGTGAGGYTF. The CDR3 nucleotides read TGTGCCAGCAGTTACGCCGGGACAGGGGCGGGAGGCTACACCTTC.

This clone occurred once. The chain carries TRBV5-1 and TRBJ1-4, with TRBD1 matching 8 bases. After removal of 5 bases from V and 7 bases from J, the junction contained 10 bases not matched to a gene. The germline V gene encodes CDR1 SGHRS and CDR2 YFSETQ. This CDR3 has 15 amino acids. CDR3 region: CASRAGYGQGEKLFF. In DNA form, the CDR3 reads TGCGCCAGCAGGGCGGGTTACGGACAGGGTGAAAAACTGTTTTTT.

The chain uses TRBV18 and TRBJ1-4; D uncertain. Trimming cost V 7 bases and J 3 bases, with 15 bases left between them. CDR1 KGHSH and CDR2 LQKENI come from the germline V gene. The CDR3 contains 15 residues. The CDR3 protein is CASCTGRNANEKLFF. CDR3 sequence (DNA): TGTGCCAGCTGTACGGGTCGAAACGCTAATGAAAAACTGTTTTTT.

The table lists this clone with a few counts. The V call is TRBV28, the J call TRBJ1-3, with no clear D. The V end lost 6 bases, the J end lost 0 bases, and 21 bases lay between the germline ends. Germline CDR1 and CDR2: MDHEN and SYDVKM. The CDR3 is made up of 18 amino acids. CDR3 nucleotide sequence: TGTGCCAGCAGACCCGAGTCTCCGAGGCTGATCTCTGGAAACACCATATATTTT. Translating gives CASRPESPRLISGNTIYF.

This clone was seen only once. The chain uses TRBV30 and TRBJ1-2; 8 nucleotides match TRBD1. V shed 3 bases, J shed 7 bases, and the junction held 7 bases outside the gene matches. The CDR3 is 13 residues long. The germline gives CDR1 GTSNPN, CDR2 SVGIG (reference sequence). CDR3 residues: CAWSGQGRSGYTF. The CDR3 DNA sequence: TGTGCCTGGAGCGGACAGGGCCGGTCTGGCTACACCTTC.

The chain is built from TRBV6-2 or TRBV6-3 and TRBJ2-7, with D possibly being TRBD1 (6 bases). The germline gives CDR1 MNHEY, CDR2 SVGEGT. V was clipped by 7 bases and J by 2 bases, with 15 bases between them. CDR3 length: 14 amino acids. The CDR3 DNA reads TGTGCCAGCACCCCGGACAGTTCCCCCTACGAGCAGTACTTC. Translated, it gives CASTPDSSPYEQYF.

The chain links TRBV19 to TRBJ1-5; no clear D gene. The germline V gene has CDR1 LNHDA and CDR2 SQIVND (reference sequence). The V and J ends lost 6 bases and 0 bases respectively, with 12 bases between them. The CDR3 runs to 15 residues. For the CDR3, the DNA is TGTGCCAGTAGCGGAGGCAGCTATAGCAATCAGCCCCAGCATTTT. Protein product: CASSGGSYSNQPQHF.

V and J are TRBV5-4 and TRBJ2-6; D remains ambiguous. V lost 2 bases to trimming and J lost 2 bases, with 5 bases between them. The CDR3 extends over 14 amino acids. Germline assignment: CDR1 SGHNT and CDR2 YYREEE (reference sequence). CDR3 protein: CASSLYTGANVLTF. The CDR3, as DNA: TGTGCCAGCAGCTTATACACTGGGGCCAACGTCCTGACTTTC.

The chain is built from TRBV4-2 and TRBJ1-2; 9 bases are a match to TRBD1. CDR1 and CDR2 (germline): LGHNA, YNFKEQ. This CDR3 has 16 amino acids. V was clipped by 5 bases and J by 6 bases; unmatched bases: 13. For the CDR3, the DNA is TGTGCCAGCAGCGAAAGGGGAGGACAGGGGATCGATGGCTACACCTTC. As protein: CASSERGGQGIDGYTF.

V gene TRBV2 combines with J gene TRBJ2-1, with a possible D match to TRBD2 (6 bases). The CDR3 spans 18 residues. The germline V gene has CDR1 SNHLY and CDR2 FYNNEI. V lost 4 bases to trimming and J lost 5 bases, with 24 bases between them. The CDR3 DNA sequence: TGTGCCAGCAGTGGAGCCGCCGGGACTTCCCGGTTGAACAATGAGCAGTTCTTC. Amino acids: CASSGAAGTSRLNNEQFF. Supplemented by reference TRBV2 and TRBJ2-1, the full variable domain reads EPEVTQTPSHQVTQMGQEVILRCVPISNHLYFYWYRQILGQKVEFLVSFYNNEISEKSEIFDDQFSVERPDGSNFTLKIRSTKLEDSAMYFCASSGAAGTSRLNNEQFFGPGTRLTVL.

The chain is built from TRBV2 and TRBJ1-4, with D perhaps matching TRBD1 (5 bases). This CDR3 region has 11 residues. The V gene lost 6 bases and the J gene lost 14 bases, with 13 bases spanning the gap. The germline CDR1 and CDR2 sequences are SNHLY and FYNNEI. The CDR3 loop reads CASRNYGGLFF. As DNA, the CDR3 is TGTGCCAGCAGGAACTATGGGGGGCTGTTTTTT.

The V gene is TRBV19, the J gene TRBJ1-1, with 8 bases lining up with TRBD1. CDR1 is LNHDA, CDR2 SQIVND, per germline (reference sequence). The CDR3 sequence is 14 residues long. V shed 3 bases and J 1 base; nucleotides not matched to a gene: 1. The CDR3 region is CASSITGGNTEAFF. CDR3 bases: TGTGCCAGTAGTATCACAGGGGGGAACACTGAAGCTTTCTTT.